Listed below are T cell receptor beta chains from one sample, sequenced in a study of OX40 agonist ivuxolimab in advanced cancers. Repertoires were generated with immunoSEQ multiplex PCR, while TCRdb's copy carries only in-frame clones and drops some. The sample lists 100,000 to 150,000 clones; 93% were seen once. This material consisted of CD4+ or CD8+ T cells sorted from blood, taken in a trial of the OX40 agonist ivuxolimab. The receptors originated from an adult with an advanced solid tumor such as melanoma, head and neck, liver or kidney cancer. Each CDR3 is given without its conserved first and last residue. A D gene is named only where the DNA matches it firmly. Clone size is stated in some rows and not others, as once, few, many or a class when expanded.

length	size	V	J	D	CDR3
14	-	TRBV7-2	TRBJ2-5	-	ASSPSLGRNQETQY
15	-	TRBV5-4	TRBJ1-5	-	ASSSRLRYRDNQPQH
12	-	TRBV7-9	TRBJ1-5	-	ASTPEGGNQPQH
15	once	TRBV19	TRBJ1-3	TRBD1	ASSIRRTGPTGNTIY
12	-	TRBV5-1	TRBJ2-2	-	ASSLQGGTGELF
12	-	TRBV7-2	TRBJ2-3	-	ASSPGWVSDTQY
13	-	TRBV6-5	TRBJ2-1	-	ASSYGGGQVLEQF
12	once	TRBV11-3	TRBJ1-4	-	ASSSQGANEKLF
11	-	TRBV10-1	TRBJ2-7	TRBD1	ASRPGTGIEQY
12	-	TRBV6-5	TRBJ1-2	-	ASARRGSNYGYT
12	once	TRBV6-1	TRBJ2-3	-	ASRVEGRADTQY
12	-	TRBV7-9	TRBJ1-1	-	ASSFSRANTEAF
14	-	TRBV5-6	TRBJ2-7	TRBD2	ASSRRPSGVSYEQY
12	once	TRBV7-2	TRBJ1-6	TRBD1	ATTRQGVDSPLH
13	once	TRBV7-2	TRBJ2-7	TRBD2	ASSLGAGVLYEQY
12	once	TRBV10-3	TRBJ2-3	-	AISAAESLDTQY
12	-	TRBV27	TRBJ1-3	-	ASGGTRSGNTIY
13	-	TRBV18	TRBJ2-7	-	ASSPTGTVRYEQY
11	-	TRBV4-1	TRBJ2-5	-	ASSHQAGETQY
14	-	TRBV2	TRBJ1-3	-	ASSESPSAAGNTIY
11	-	TRBV7-9	TRBJ1-1	-	ASSPGRATEAF
13	-	TRBV5-1	TRBJ2-7	TRBD2	ASSLAAGTRAEQY
13	-	TRBV18	TRBJ1-2	TRBD1	ASSPRQGADYGYT
14	-	TRBV9	TRBJ1-2	-	ASSTRRRGGFYGYT
13	-	TRBV18	TRBJ1-3	TRBD1	ASSPGQDPRGTIY
13	-	TRBV7-2	TRBJ2-7	TRBD2	ASSTSGSTSYEQY
12	-	TRBV29-1	TRBJ1-3	-	SARDWGSGNTIY
9	-	TRBV25-1	TRBJ2-7	-	ASRYYGEQY
13	-	TRBV19	TRBJ1-1	-	ASTPHGGSNTEAF
14	once	TRBV7-9	TRBJ2-1	TRBD2	ASSPGLASPYNEQF
13	once	TRBV6-6	TRBJ2-3	-	ASSERGAGTDTQY
14	-	TRBV5-1	TRBJ2-7	-	ASSLVPGPGPYEQY
11	-	TRBV6-5	TRBJ2-1	-	ASSYSFGVEQF
10	few	TRBV7-9	TRBJ1-2	TRBD1	ASSPTGYGYT
14	-	TRBV5-1	TRBJ2-1	TRBD1	ASSLGPGQGSNEQF
11	-	TRBV29-1	TRBJ2-7	TRBD2	SVKTSFAYEQY
12	-	TRBV7-9	TRBJ1-1	-	ASSWQGQGTEAF
15	-	TRBV15	TRBJ2-2	-	ATSRDSTGRNTGELF
14	-	TRBV2	TRBJ2-5	-	ASSEVFPLSQETQY
12	-	TRBV5-5	TRBJ1-6	-	AIRISGLGTTLH
14	-	TRBV19	TRBJ1-5	TRBD1	ASSIKGGTGNQPQH
12	-	TRBV4-3	TRBJ2-7	-	ASSQVRGWGEQY
12	-	TRBV9	TRBJ1-1	-	ASSVGDRVTEAF
17	-	TRBV7-6	TRBJ2-1	TRBD2	ASSLGLAGGFSSYNEQF
11	-	TRBV28	TRBJ1-2	-	ASGRTGPYGYT
16	-	TRBV7-8	TRBJ2-5	TRBD2	ASSHRTTSGREGKTQY
13	-	TRBV6-6	TRBJ1-1	TRBD1	ASRRPGGQGTEAF
13	-	TRBV18	TRBJ2-1	-	ASSRPGPDNNEQF
11	-	TRBV5-1	TRBJ2-3	-	ASSQIVPDTQY
11	-	TRBV29-1	TRBJ2-7	-	SVSQGREDEQY
13	-	TRBV7-2	TRBJ1-6	TRBD1	ASSPRDRDHSPLH
12	-	TRBV11-3	TRBJ2-5	TRBD2	ASSFAGGEETQY